Following are 16 T cell receptor beta chains from one sample sequenced in a study of cytomegalovirus exposure and HLA in healthy donors. Primers for the PCR totalled 60 Vbeta and 13 Jbeta. TCRdb's copy holds only in-frame clones and misses some; the assay was immunoSEQ multiplex PCR. This sample has about 110,000 clones; approximately 67% occur once, and the top ten carry about 8.3%. The sample consisted of PBMCs. These receptors originate from a man aged 18-30 years in good health and CMV-seropositive.

V gene TRBV10-1 combines with J gene TRBJ1-5; 7 nucleotides align to TRBD1. J was trimmed by 11 bases and V by 3 bases; bases with no gene match: 10. The CDR3 is 14 residues long. CDR1 and CDR2 from the germline V gene are WNHNN and SYGVQD (reference sequence). CDR3 protein: CASSEGGPGGTQHF. The DNA for the CDR3 is TGCGCCAGCAGTGAAGGGGGCCCTGGGGGGACCCAGCATTTT.

The chain carries TRBV4-2 and TRBJ2-5; 12 positions agree with TRBD2. The junction had 3 bases not matched to a gene; V was cut back by 2 bases and J by 5 bases. The CDR3 length is 15 residues. Germline V lookup: CDR1 LGHNA, CDR2 YNFKEQ. The CDR3 bases are TGTGCCAGCAGCCAACTAGCGGGGGGGCCGGAGACCCAGTACTTC. The encoded protein is CASSQLAGGPETQYF.

V and J are TRBV28 and TRBJ1-5; 8 bases match TRBD1. Germline V gives CDR1 MDHEN, CDR2 SYDVKM. The CDR3 contains 13 residues. The ends lost 7 bases at V and 6 bases at J; junction bases unmatched: 5. This CDR3 reads CASMDRAAQPQHF. CDR3 nucleotides: TGTGCCAGCATGGACAGGGCGGCTCAGCCCCAGCATTTT.

This rearrangement joins TRBV7-9 to TRBJ1-1, with TRBD1 identical over 8 bases. Trimming took 1 base from V and 6 from J; bases not matched to a gene: 4. This CDR3 is built from 14 residues. The germline gives CDR1 SEHNR, CDR2 FQNEAQ (reference sequence). The DNA for the CDR3 is TGTGCCAGCAGCTTAGAGGGACAGGCGCCTGAAGCTTTCTTT. Encoded protein: CASSLEGQAPEAFF.

This chain uses TRBV11-2 with TRBJ1-1; possible D gene TRBD1, 5 bases. Germline CDR1 SGHAT, CDR2 FQNNGV. V shed 3 bases and J shed 4 bases, with 9 bases lying between them. The CDR3 is 13 amino acids. The CDR3 DNA reads as TGTGCCAGCAGCTTTAGCGGGGGCACTGAAGCTTTCTTT. This translates into CASSFSGGTEAFF.

The chain links TRBV19 to TRBJ1-1; TRBD1 is a possible D gene (5 bases). The CDR3 sequence is 15 residues long. Germline V CDR1 and CDR2: LNHDA, SQIVND (reference sequence). V shed 3 bases and J shed 3 bases, with 14 bases lying between them. CDR3 protein: CASSMGWAGDTEAFF. DNA of the CDR3: TGTGCCAGTAGTATGGGATGGGCGGGGGACACTGAAGCTTTCTTT.

This clone has just a few counts. The rearrangement links TRBV15 to TRBJ2-5; the match to TRBD1 covers 8 bases. This CDR3 has 18 residues. CDR1 is LNHNV, CDR2 YYDKDF, per germline (reference sequence). The V segment lost 0 bases and the J segment 3 bases; nucleotides outside the gene matches: 12. This chain's CDR3 is CATSRDRLGTGPKETQYF. CDR3 nucleotides: TGTGCCACCAGCAGAGATCGGTTAGGGACAGGCCCCAAAGAGACCCAGTACTTC.

This chain links TRBV25-1 with TRBJ1-1; 8 bases are a match to TRBD1. The CDR3 contains 17 residues. Trimming took 4 bases from V and 0 from J; bases not matched to a gene: 10. Germline V CDR1 and CDR2: MGHDK, SYGVNS. The CDR3 region has the DNA TGTGCCAGCAGTGGGCAGGGGGCTTGGAGAATGAACACTGAAGCTTTCTTT. This codes for CASSGQGAWRMNTEAFF.

This chain joins TRBV28 and TRBJ2-5, with TRBD1 matching 10 bases. The germline CDR1 and CDR2 sequences are MDHEN and SYDVKM. CDR3 length equals 17 residues. The J segment lost 1 base and the V segment lost 6 bases, leaving 11 bases of the junction unmatched. The CDR3 protein is CASRLRTGGRVQETQYF. In DNA form, the CDR3 reads TGTGCCAGCAGACTAAGGACAGGGGGGAGAGTCCAAGAGACCCAGTACTTC.

The V and J genes are TRBV5-6 and TRBJ2-3; TRBD2 aligns across 10 bases. Trimming at V came to 5 bases and at J to 1 base, leaving 1 base not matched to a gene. The length of the CDR3 is 14 residues. CDR1 SGHDT and CDR2 YYEEEE come from the germline V gene. The CDR3 spells CASRTSGGTDTQYF. The CDR3 DNA follows: TGTGCCAGCAGAACTAGCGGGGGCACAGATACGCAGTATTTT.

The V call is TRBV9, the J call TRBJ2-1, with TRBD2 identical over 10 bases. Germline V CDR1 and CDR2: SGDLS, YYNGEE. CDR3 length: 16 residues. The V gene end was trimmed by 0 bases and the J gene end by 8 bases; junction bases not matched to a gene: 8. The CDR3 here is CASSVASGGRGYEQFF. CDR3 nucleotide sequence: TGTGCCAGCAGCGTAGCTAGCGGGGGCCGAGGGTATGAGCAGTTCTTC.

The chain recombines TRBV6-4 with TRBJ2-1, with 12 bases aligning to TRBD1. Germline CDR1 MRHNA, CDR2 SNTAGT. The CDR3 is 15 amino acids. J was trimmed by 8 bases and V by 4 bases; bases with no gene match: 6. Here the CDR3 reads CASSVGTGGSDEQFF. The CDR3 nucleotides are TGTGCCAGCAGTGTTGGGACAGGGGGCTCGGATGAGCAGTTCTTC.

This chain uses TRBV5-1 with TRBJ1-1, with TRBD1 as a possible D gene (6 bases). The CDR3 consists of 14 residues. V was shortened by 4 bases and J by 1 base, with 11 bases between the two germline ends. Germline CDR1 SGHRS, CDR2 YFSETQ. The chain's CDR3 is CASSDRKTNTEAFF. DNA of the CDR3: TGCGCCAGCAGCGACAGGAAGACGAACACTGAAGCTTTCTTT. The full variable domain, with the rest looked up from reference TRBV5-1 and TRBJ1-1, is KAGVTQTPRYLIKTRGQQVTLSCSPISGHRSVSWYQQTPGQGLQFLFEYFSETQRNKGNFPGRFSGRQFSNSRSEMNVSTLELGDSALYLCASSDRKTNTEAFFGQGTRLTVV.

A few counts support this clone. V is TRBV6-1 and J is TRBJ2-1; tentatively, D is TRBD2 (5 bases). Germline V gene sequence: CDR1 MNHNS, CDR2 SASEGT. The V gene lost 0 bases and the J gene lost 7 bases, with 19 bases spanning the gap. This CDR3 has 17 amino acids. The CDR3 region has the DNA TGTGCCAGCAGTGAAGCAGTATGGAGGCCGAACGGTAATGAGCAGTTCTTC. Its translation is CASSEAVWRPNGNEQFF.

The chain uses TRBV9 and TRBJ2-3; D is perhaps TRBD2 (6 bases). The CDR3 spans 17 residues. Germline values: CDR1 SGDLS, CDR2 YYNGEE. V was trimmed by 2 bases and J by 1 base, leaving 17 bases between them. As DNA, the CDR3 is TGTGCCAGCAGCGTTGGGGCCTTGGAGGGCGGCACAGATACGCAGTATTTT. This sequence encodes CASSVGALEGGTDTQYF.

The chain joins TRBV10-2 to TRBJ1-1, with unresolved D. The V end lost 2 bases, the J end lost 0 bases, and 7 bases lay between the germline ends. The CDR3 has 14 residues. The germline V gene encodes CDR1 WSHSY and CDR2 SAAADI. The CDR3 is CASSERHLNTEAFF. CDR3 DNA: TGCGCCAGCAGTGAGAGACACCTGAACACTGAAGCTTTCTTT.